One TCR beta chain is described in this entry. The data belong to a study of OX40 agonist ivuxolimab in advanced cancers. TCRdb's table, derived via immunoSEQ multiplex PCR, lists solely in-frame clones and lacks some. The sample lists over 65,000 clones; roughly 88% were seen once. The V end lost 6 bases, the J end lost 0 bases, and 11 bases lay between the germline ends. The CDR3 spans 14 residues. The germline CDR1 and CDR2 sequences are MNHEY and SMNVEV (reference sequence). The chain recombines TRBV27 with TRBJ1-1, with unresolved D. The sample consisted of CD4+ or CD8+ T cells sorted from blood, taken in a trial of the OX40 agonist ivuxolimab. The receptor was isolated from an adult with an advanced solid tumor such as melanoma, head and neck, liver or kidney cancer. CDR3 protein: CASSGGYMNTEAFF. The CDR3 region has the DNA TGTGCCAGCAGCGGAGGATACATGAACACTGAAGCTTTCTTT.